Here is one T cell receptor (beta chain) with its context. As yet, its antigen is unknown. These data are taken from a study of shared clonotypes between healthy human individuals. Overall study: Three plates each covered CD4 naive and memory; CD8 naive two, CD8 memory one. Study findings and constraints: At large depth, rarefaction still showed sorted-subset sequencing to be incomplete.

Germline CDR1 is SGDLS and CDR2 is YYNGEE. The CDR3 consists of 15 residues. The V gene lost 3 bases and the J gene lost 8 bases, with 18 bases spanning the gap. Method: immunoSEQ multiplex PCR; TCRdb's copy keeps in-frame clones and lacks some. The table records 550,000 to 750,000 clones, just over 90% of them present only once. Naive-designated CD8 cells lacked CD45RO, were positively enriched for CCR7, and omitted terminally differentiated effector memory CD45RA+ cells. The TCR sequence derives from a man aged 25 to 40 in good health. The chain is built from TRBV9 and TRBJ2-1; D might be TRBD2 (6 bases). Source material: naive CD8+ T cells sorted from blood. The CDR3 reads CASSAPGLRFDEQFF. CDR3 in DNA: TGTGCCAGCAGCGCGCCGGGACTGCGTTTTGATGAGCAGTTCTTC.